Below, 25 T cell receptor beta chains from the same sample are listed, as sequenced in a study of molecular identifiers for immune sequencing clone quantification. TCRdb re-called the PCR reads through MiXCR, storing one row per CDR3 protein. The sample shows a few hundred thousand distinct CDR3 sequences, under 25% of them seen only once. Sequencing was performed on naive CD8+ T cells from blood, with Jurkat cell RNA spiked in. The subset: FACS-sorted CD8+CD4-CCR7+CD45RA+ naive T cells. These receptor sequences come from a human donor in good health. Some libraries in this study had Jurkat cell RNA spiked in.

This rearrangement joins TRBV27 to TRBJ1-1; 8 bases fit TRBD1. This CDR3 is built from 14 residues. Trimming removed 5 bases from V and 4 bases from J; junction bases left unmatched: 6. The germline CDR1 and CDR2 sequences are MNHEY and SMNVEV (reference sequence). Written as DNA, the CDR3 is TGTGCCAGCAGTCGGACAGGGTCCAGCACTGAAGCTTTCTTT. Amino acids: CASSRTGSSTEAFF.

On this clonotype itself: A read error may be the cause here, since a much bigger clone is one base away. The chain carries TRBV9 and TRBJ1-1, with D uncertain. This CDR3 has 13 residues. CDR1 SGDLS and CDR2 YYNGEE come from the germline V gene. The chain's CDR3 is CASSVVPNTGAFF. In nucleotides, the CDR3 is TGTGCCAGCAGCGTAGTTCCGAACACTGGAGCTTTCTTT. The entire variable domain, with the rest obtained from reference TRBV9 and TRBJ1-1, is as follows: DSGVTQTPKHLITATGQRVTLRCSPRSGDLSVYWYQQSLDQGLQFLIQYYNGEERAKGNILERFSAQQFPDLHSELNLSSLELGDSALYFCASSVVPNTGAFFGQGTRLTVV.

The V and J genes are TRBV12-3 or TRBV12-4 and TRBJ1-1; D is perhaps TRBD1 (5 bases). The CDR3 is 16 amino acids. The V end was cut by 2 bases, the J end by 4 bases, with 17 bases between. The CDR3 region is CASSLSGSGGSTEAFF. The CDR3 DNA reads TGTGCCAGCAGTTTATCGGGCAGCGGGGGGAGCACTGAAGCTTTCTTT.

The CDR3 here is CASSPPDTLTYNEQFF. The CDR3 DNA reads as TGTGCCAGTAGTCCGCCGGACACCCTGACCTACAATGAGCAGTTCTTC. V and J are TRBV19 and TRBJ2-1; possibly TRBD1 for D (5 bases). Between the trimmed V and J ends, which lost 5 bases and 2 bases, there was a span of 16 bases. This CDR3 spans 16 amino acids. CDR1 is LNHDA, CDR2 SQIVND, per germline (reference sequence).

The V call is TRBV6-5, the J call TRBJ1-2, with 8 bases that match TRBD1. This CDR3 region has 13 residues. Germline V gene data show CDR1 as MNHEY and CDR2 as SVGAGI. Losses at the gene ends were 8 bases for V and 3 bases for J; bases not matched to a gene: 5. CDR3 sequence: CASGQGIYYGYTF. DNA for the CDR3: TGTGCCAGCGGACAGGGTATTTACTATGGCTACACCTTC.

This chain joins TRBV19 and TRBJ2-3, with unresolved D. The length of the CDR3 is 17 residues. Germline V lookup: CDR1 LNHDA, CDR2 SQIVND (reference sequence). Trimming shortened V by 5 bases and J by 2 bases, and 20 bases separated the two germline ends. CDR3 residues: CASSRPQTFSFTDTQYF. The CDR3 region has the DNA TGTGCCAGTAGTCGCCCACAGACGTTCTCGTTCACAGATACGCAGTATTTT.

This clonotype was found a few times. This chain uses TRBV5-1 with TRBJ2-3; no reliable D call. In germline, CDR1 is SGHRS, CDR2 YFSETQ. CDR3 length: 14 residues. The V gene lost 4 bases and the J gene lost 2 bases, with 11 bases spanning the gap. CDR3 nucleotides: TGCGCCAGCAGCGAAACTACCTTCACAGATACGCAGTATTTT. The encoded protein is CASSETTFTDTQYF. Combining the CDR3 with reference TRBV5-1 and TRBJ2-3 gives the whole variable domain KAGVTQTPRYLIKTRGQQVTLSCSPISGHRSVSWYQQTPGQGLQFLFEYFSETQRNKGNFPGRFSGRQFSNSRSEMNVSTLELGDSALYLCASSETTFTDTQYFGPGTRLTVL.

The rearrangement uses TRBV5-5 and TRBJ1-1; no clear D gene. Germline V gene data show CDR1 as SGHKS and CDR2 as YYEKEE (reference sequence). This CDR3 is 13 amino acids long. V was trimmed by 4 bases and J by 4 bases, leaving 11 bases between them. The CDR3 sequence: CASSGPTSTEAFF. CDR3 DNA: TGTGCCAGCAGCGGACCAACCAGCACTGAAGCTTTCTTT. Combining the CDR3 with reference TRBV5-5 and TRBJ1-1 gives the whole variable domain DAGVTQSPTHLIKTRGQQVTLRCSPISGHKSVSWYQQVLGQGPQFIFQYYEKEERGRGNFPDRFSARQFPNYSSELNVNALLLGDSALYLCASSGPTSTEAFFGQGTRLTVV.

Regarding this clonotype: One base away lies a much larger clone, so this may be a sequencing read error. The genes are TRBV2 and TRBJ2-3; the match to TRBD2 covers 9 bases. J lost 2 bases, V lost 8 bases, and 14 bases had no gene match. This CDR3 has 17 residues. CDR1 SNHLY and CDR2 FYNNEI come from the germline V gene. CDR3 DNA sequence: TGTGCCAGCTTCGATCCCCCTCTAGCGGGGAACACAGATACGCAGTATTTT. It encodes CASFDPPLAGNTDTQYF.

This clonotype was counted ten times or more. The chain joins TRBV15 to TRBJ1-5; no firm D call. The CDR3 runs 14 residues. Per the germline V gene, CDR1 is LNHNV and CDR2 is YYDKDF (reference sequence). V was shortened by 3 bases and J by 5 bases, with 11 bases between the two germline ends. The CDR3 sequence: CATSRVGGDQPQHF. The CDR3 DNA reads as TGTGCCACCAGCAGGGTGGGCGGAGATCAGCCCCAGCATTTT.

Points on this clonotype: A much more abundant neighbour one base away suggests this may be a read error. The J gene is TRBJ1-5, the V gene TRBV25-1, with D hard to call. Germline V gene lookup returns CDR1 MGHDK and CDR2 SYGVNS. The CDR3 has 14 residues. Written as DNA, the CDR3 is TGTGCCAGCAGTGATCAGGCCAGCAATCAGCCCCAGCAATTT. It encodes CASSDQASNQPQQF.

This clonotype has a count of ten or more. V gene TRBV5-6 combines with J gene TRBJ2-5, with no clear D. V lost 3 bases to trimming and J lost 2 bases, with 5 bases between them. The CDR3 loop spans 12 amino acids. Germline lookup yields CDR1 SGHDT and CDR2 YYEEEE. CDR3 in amino acids: CASSYPQETQYF. In DNA form, the CDR3 reads TGTGCCAGCAGCTATCCTCAAGAGACCCAGTACTTC.

This clonotype was counted many times. CDR3 DNA sequence: TGTGCCAGCAGCCCGATTGAGACCGGGACAGGGGGCACTGAAGCTTTCTTT. Translation gives CASSPIETGTGGTEAFF. The V gene is TRBV7-6, the J gene TRBJ1-1; TRBD1 agrees at 11 bases. The trim removed 5 bases at V and 4 bases at J, leaving 12 bases unmatched. This CDR3 comprises 17 residues. CDR1 is SGHVS, CDR2 FNYEAQ, per germline.

As regards this clonotype: A much larger clone lies a single base off, so this may be a read error. V gene TRBV6-2 or TRBV6-3 combines with J gene TRBJ1-1; 7 nucleotides agree with TRBD1. V lost 5 bases to trimming and J lost 6 bases; unmatched junction nucleotides: 12. The CDR3 runs to 15 residues. Looked up from germline, CDR1 is MNHEY and CDR2 is SVGEGT. DNA of the CDR3: TGTGCCAGCAGTCCTCGGGCAGGGGGTTTGGCTGAAGCTTTCTTT. Translating it yields CASSPRAGGLAEAFF.

V gene TRBV30 combines with J gene TRBJ2-7; 8 bases agree with TRBD2. This CDR3 spans 15 amino acids. V lost 0 bases and J lost 3; bases outside the gene matches: 7. Germline CDR1 and CDR2: GTSNPN and SVGIG (reference sequence). The CDR3 protein is CAWSVPGGFYYEQYF. The CDR3, as DNA: TGTGCCTGGAGTGTTCCGGGAGGGTTTTACTACGAGCAGTACTTC.

This clonotype was observed many times. The chain has TRBV29-1 and TRBJ1-1; TRBD1 might be the D (5 bases). Between the trimmed V and J ends, which lost 4 bases and 2 bases, there was a span of 11 bases. The CDR3 sequence is 13 residues long. Germline CDR1 SQVTM, CDR2 ANQGSEA. This chain's CDR3 is CSVVRQGNTEAFF. The CDR3 DNA sequence: TGCAGCGTTGTTCGGCAGGGAAACACTGAAGCTTTCTTT.

This clonotype was counted a few times. This chain joins TRBV6-2 or TRBV6-3 and TRBJ2-3; 8 bases align to TRBD1. This CDR3 region has 14 residues. Germline CDR1 is MNHEY and CDR2 is SVGEGT. Germline trimming cut 5 bases from V and 6 bases from J; bases unmatched to any gene: 7. The CDR3 nucleotides read TGTGCCAGCAGTAAACAGGGGGTGATGGATACGCAGTATTTT. It encodes CASSKQGVMDTQYF.

As DNA, the CDR3 is TGTGCCAGCAGCTTGGCGTTGGGGCGCAACACAGATACGCAGTATTTT. This gives the protein CASSLALGRNTDTQYF. The chain uses TRBV5-6 and TRBJ2-3, with a possible D match to TRBD1 (5 bases). Trimming removed 0 bases from V and 2 bases from J, with 13 bases in between. This CDR3 region has 16 residues. Germline CDR1 and CDR2: SGHDT and YYEEEE. Full variable domain (missing parts from reference TRBV5-6 and TRBJ2-3): DAGVTQSPTHLIKTRGQQVTLRCSPKSGHDTVSWYQQALGQGPQFIFQYYEEEERQRGNFPDRFSGHQFPNYSSELNVNALLLGDSALYLCASSLALGRNTDTQYFGPGTRLTVL.

The sample holds many counts of this clonotype. The rearrangement uses TRBV4-1 and TRBJ1-5; 7 bases line up with TRBD1. The CDR3 loop spans 15 amino acids. In germline, CDR1 is MGHRA, CDR2 YSYEKL. The junction had 4 bases not matched to a gene; V was cut back by 0 bases and J by 5 bases. CDR3: CASSQEDREDQPQHF. CDR3 nucleotide sequence: TGCGCCAGCAGCCAAGAAGACAGGGAAGATCAGCCCCAGCATTTT.

The chain recombines TRBV19 with TRBJ2-3, with D tentatively TRBD2 (5 bases). The CDR3 is 15 amino acids. V shed 2 bases and J shed 2 bases, with 11 bases lying between them. Germline CDR1 LNHDA, CDR2 SQIVND (reference sequence). The CDR3 bases are TGTGCCAGTAGTATATCGGGGTATGCCACAGATACGCAGTATTTT. Residues: CASSISGYATDTQYF.

The chain recombines TRBV7-9 with TRBJ2-3; D possibly uses TRBD1 or TRBD2 (5 bases each). In germline, CDR1 is SEHNR, CDR2 FQNEAQ (reference sequence). V was trimmed by 3 bases and J by 4 bases, leaving 11 bases between them. This CDR3 contains 14 residues. Here the CDR3 reads CASSFPMGPDTQYF. CDR3 sequence (DNA): TGTGCCAGCAGCTTCCCAATGGGACCAGATACGCAGTATTTT.

This clonotype was counted between two and nine times. The rearrangement links TRBV29-1 to TRBJ2-1, with TRBD1 identical over 7 bases. Trimming at V came to 1 base and at J to 2 bases, leaving 8 bases not matched to a gene. This CDR3 comprises 16 residues. Germline V gene sequence: CDR1 SQVTM, CDR2 ANQGSEA. DNA of the CDR3: TGCAGCGTTGAAGGCCAACAAGACAGGGCCTACAATGAGCAGTTCTTC. Encoded protein: CSVEGQQDRAYNEQFF.

This clonotype was detected a few times. The chain is built from TRBV20-1 and TRBJ1-1, with 7 bases matching TRBD1. The V and J ends lost 5 bases and 8 bases, in that order; junction bases with no gene match: 8. CDR1 and CDR2 (germline): DFQATT, SNEGSKA (reference sequence). This CDR3 comprises 12 residues. DNA of the CDR3: TGCAGTGCTCCCCCCCCGGGACAGGAAGCTTTCTTT. The encoded protein is CSAPPPGQEAFF.

As for this clonotype: This sequence may be a read error, since a much larger clone differs from it by one base. This chain links TRBV12-3 or TRBV12-4 with TRBJ1-3, with D uncertain. The CDR3 is 14 amino acids. The V and J ends lost 7 bases and 4 bases respectively, with 14 bases between them. The DNA of the CDR3 is TGTGCCAGCACCTTCCCGTTGGCAGGAAACACCATATATTTT. This gives the protein CASTFPLAGNTIYF.

On this clonotype itself: The missing conserved phenylalanine or tryptophan at the end of this CDR3 makes a read error likely. J is TRBJ2-5 and V is TRBV3-1; TRBD2 matches 10 bases. The CDR3 covers 16 residues. In germline, CDR1 is LGHDT, CDR2 YNNKEL (reference sequence). The junction had 7 bases not matched to a gene; V was cut back by 4 bases and J by 2 bases. CDR3 in DNA: TGTGCCAGCAGCCCAATCGGACTAGCGGAACAAGAGACCCAGTACTTA. Amino acid sequence: CASSPIGLAEQETQYL.